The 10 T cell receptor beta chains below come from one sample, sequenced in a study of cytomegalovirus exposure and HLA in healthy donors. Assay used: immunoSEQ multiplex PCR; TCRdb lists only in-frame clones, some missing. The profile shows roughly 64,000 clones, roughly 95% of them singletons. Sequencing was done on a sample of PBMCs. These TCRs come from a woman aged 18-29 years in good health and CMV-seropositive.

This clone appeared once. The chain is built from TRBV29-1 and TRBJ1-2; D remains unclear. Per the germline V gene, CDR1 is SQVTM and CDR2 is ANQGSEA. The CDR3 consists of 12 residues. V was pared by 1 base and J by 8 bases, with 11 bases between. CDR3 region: CSVEGGGRGYTF. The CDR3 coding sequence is TGCAGCGTTGAAGGTGGAGGGAGGGGCTACACCTTC.

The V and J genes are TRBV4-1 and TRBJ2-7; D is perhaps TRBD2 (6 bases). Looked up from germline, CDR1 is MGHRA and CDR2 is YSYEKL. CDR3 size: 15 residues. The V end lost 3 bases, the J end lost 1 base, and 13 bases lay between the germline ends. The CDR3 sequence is CASSQADGGSYEQYF. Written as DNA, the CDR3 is TGCGCCAGCAGCCAGGCAGACGGAGGGTCCTACGAGCAGTACTTC.

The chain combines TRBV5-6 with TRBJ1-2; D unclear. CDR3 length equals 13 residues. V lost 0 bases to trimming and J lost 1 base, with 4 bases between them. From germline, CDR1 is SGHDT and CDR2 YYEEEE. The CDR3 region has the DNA TGTGCCAGCAGCTTGGCCAGTAACTATGGCTACACCTTC. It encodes CASSLASNYGYTF.

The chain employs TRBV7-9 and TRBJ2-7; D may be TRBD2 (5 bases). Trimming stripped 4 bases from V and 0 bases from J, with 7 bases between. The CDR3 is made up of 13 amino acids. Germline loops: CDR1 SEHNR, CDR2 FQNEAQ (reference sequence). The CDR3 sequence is CASSSLDSYEQYF. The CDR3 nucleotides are TGTGCCAGCAGCTCACTAGACTCCTACGAGCAGTACTTC. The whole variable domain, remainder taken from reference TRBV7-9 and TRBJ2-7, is DTGVSQNPRHKITKRGQNVTFRCDPISEHNRLYWYRQTLGQGPEFLTYFQNEAQLEKSRLLSDRFSAERPKGSFSTLEIQRTEQGDSAMYLCASSSLDSYEQYFGPGTRLTVT.

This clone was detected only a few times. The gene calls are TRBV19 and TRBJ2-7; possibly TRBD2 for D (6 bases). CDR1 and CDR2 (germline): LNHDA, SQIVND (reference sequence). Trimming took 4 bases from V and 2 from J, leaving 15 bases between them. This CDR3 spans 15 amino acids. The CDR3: CASSNPGELPYEQYF. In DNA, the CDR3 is TGTGCCAGTAGTAATCCGGGGGAACTACCCTACGAGCAGTACTTC.

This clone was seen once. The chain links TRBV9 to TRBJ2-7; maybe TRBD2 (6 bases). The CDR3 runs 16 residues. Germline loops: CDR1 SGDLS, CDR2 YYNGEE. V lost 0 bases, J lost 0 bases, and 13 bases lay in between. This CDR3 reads CASSVGGGLSSYEQYF. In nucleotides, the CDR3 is TGTGCCAGCAGCGTAGGGGGAGGACTCAGCTCCTACGAGCAGTACTTC.

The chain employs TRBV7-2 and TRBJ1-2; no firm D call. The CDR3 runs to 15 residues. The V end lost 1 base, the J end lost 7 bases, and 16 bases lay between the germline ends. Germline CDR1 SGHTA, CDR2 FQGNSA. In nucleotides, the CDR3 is TGTGCCAGCAGCTTAGGGCCGGGGTCCGTCAGTGGCTACACCTTC. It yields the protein CASSLGPGSVSGYTF. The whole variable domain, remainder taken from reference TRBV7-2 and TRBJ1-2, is GAGVSQSPSNKVTEKGKDVELRCDPISGHTALYWYRQSLGQGLEFLIYFQGNSAPDKSGLPSDRFSAERTGGSVSTLTIQRTQQEDSAVYLCASSLGPGSVSGYTFGSGTRLTVV.

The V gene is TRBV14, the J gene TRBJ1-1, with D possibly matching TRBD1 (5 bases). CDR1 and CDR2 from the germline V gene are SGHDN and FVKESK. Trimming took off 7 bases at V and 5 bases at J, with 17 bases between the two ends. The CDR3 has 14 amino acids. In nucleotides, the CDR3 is TGTGCCAGCAACCGGGGGGGTATAGGGACTGAAGCTTTCTTT. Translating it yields CASNRGGIGTEAFF.

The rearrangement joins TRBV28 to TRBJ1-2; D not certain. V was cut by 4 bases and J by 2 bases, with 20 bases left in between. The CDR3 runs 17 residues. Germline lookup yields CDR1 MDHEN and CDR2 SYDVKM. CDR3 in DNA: TGTGCCAGCAGTTCACGCGCTGAGGGCAGCCAGAACTATGGCTACACCTTC. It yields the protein CASSSRAEGSQNYGYTF.

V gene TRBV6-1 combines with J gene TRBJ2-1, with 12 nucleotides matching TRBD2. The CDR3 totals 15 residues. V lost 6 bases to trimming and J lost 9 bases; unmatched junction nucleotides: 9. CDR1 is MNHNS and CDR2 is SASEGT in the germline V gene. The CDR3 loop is CASSFETSGRGEQFF. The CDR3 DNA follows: TGTGCCAGCAGCTTCGAGACTAGCGGGAGAGGTGAGCAGTTCTTC.